This T cell receptor (beta chain) was sequenced during a study of shared clonotypes between healthy human individuals. In the study overall: A couple of female and a few male donors aged 18 to 49 were enrolled.

Remarks on this clone: As yet, its antigen is unknown.

Profiling relied on immunoSEQ multiplex PCR, and the TCRdb table lists in-frame clones only, not all of them. There are more than 550,000 clones in the sample; over 55% occur only once, and about 1.8% lies in the top ten. Germline CDR1 and CDR2: SEHNR and FQNEAQ (reference sequence). V was clipped by 1 base and J by 0 bases, with 10 bases between them. This CDR3 region has 16 residues. Study-level results: Donors were few, which limited the genetic and exposure-history diversity represented.

This chain links TRBV7-9 with TRBJ2-1; D is ambiguous. The sequence was collected from a woman aged 25 to 39 in good health. Sequencing used memory CD4+ T cells sorted from blood. Regarding subset: CD45RA-negative fraction. DNA of the CDR3: TGTGCCAGCAGCTTAGAATGGTACAGCTCCTACAATGAGCAGTTCTTC. Its translation: CASSLEWYSSYNEQFF.